What follows describes a single TCR beta chain. Only in-frame clones appear in the TCRdb table, and some are missing; sequencing was by immunoSEQ multiplex PCR. Altogether about 39,000 clones are present, roughly nine tenths being singletons, with the ten largest covering 22%. The entry originates in a study of OX40 agonist ivuxolimab in advanced cancers. Study overall: Intravenous ivuxolimab at 0.01 to 10 mg/kg was given to patients every 2 weeks. Melanoma, hepatocellular carcinoma, head and neck or renal cell cancer occurred in dose-escalation patients.

Germline V gives CDR1 SGDLS, CDR2 YYNGEE. Trimming took 3 bases from V and 1 from J; bases not matched to a gene: 1. The CDR3 runs 15 residues. This TCR came from an adult with an advanced solid tumor such as melanoma, head and neck, liver or kidney cancer. The chain carries TRBV9 and TRBJ2-4; 10 bases map to TRBD1. The source material was CD4+ or CD8+ T cells sorted from blood, sampled in a trial of the OX40 agonist ivuxolimab. CDR3 amino acids: CASSGQGAAKNIQYF. CDR3 nucleotides: TGTGCCAGCAGCGGACAGGGGGCGGCCAAAAACATTCAGTACTTC.